A selection of T cell receptor beta chains follows, all from one sample in a study of cytomegalovirus exposure and HLA in healthy donors. Using immunoSEQ multiplex PCR, the repertoire was profiled, and TCRdb retains in-frame clones only, with some absent. The data show under 100,000 clones, 62% seen once. What was sequenced was PBMCs. The origin of the receptors is a woman aged 25 to 39 in good health and CMV-seropositive. Both conserved end residues are part of each CDR3. Fields, in order: D gene, clone size, J gene, V gene, CDR3 protein, CDR3 DNA. D genes are given only for firm matches. Clone size is shown for a subset of rows, as once, few, many or a class of expanded clone.

TRBD2,-,TRBJ2-3,TRBV6-6,CASSRIAGGTDTQYF,TGTGCCAGCAGTCGAATAGCGGGAGGAACAGATACGCAGTATTTT
TRBD1,-,TRBJ1-4,TRBV7-9,CASSSGQGARNEKLFF,TGTGCCAGCAGCTCGGGACAGGGGGCGCGTAATGAAAAACTGTTTTTT
-,-,TRBJ2-7,TRBV5-1,CASSLGRENYEQYF,TGCGCCAGCAGCTTGGGGAGGGAGAACTACGAGCAGTACTTC
-,-,TRBJ1-1,TRBV10-1,CASSELEGNDTEAFF,TGCGCCAGCAGTGAGTTGGAGGGCAACGACACTGAAGCTTTCTTT
-,-,TRBJ1-2,TRBV27,CASGDIYGYTF,TGTGCCAGCGGTGACATTTATGGCTACACCTTC
-,once,TRBJ2-1,TRBV4-2,CASSQQGSTYNEQFF,TGTGCCAGCAGCCAACAGGGAAGCACCTACAATGAGCAGTTCTTC
TRBD1,-,TRBJ1-2,TRBV5-6,CASSLGGASGYTF,TGTGCCAGCAGCCTAGGGGGCGCTAGTGGCTACACCTTC
TRBD2,-,TRBJ2-7,TRBV6-1,CASSETSGAPYEQYF,TGTGCCAGCAGTGAGACTAGCGGGGCGCCCTACGAGCAGTACTTC
-,-,TRBJ1-3,TRBV4-1,CASSSTGSSGNTIYF,TGCGCCAGCAGCTCGACAGGTTCCTCTGGAAACACCATATATTTT
TRBD1,-,TRBJ1-2,TRBV6-1,CASSEGNYRGISGYTF,TGTGCCAGCAGTGAAGGCAACTACAGGGGTATAAGTGGCTACACCTTC
TRBD1,-,TRBJ2-5,TRBV27,CASSLAGTGGRETQYF,TGTGCCAGCAGTTTGGCCGGGACAGGGGGCAGGGAGACCCAGTACTTC
-,-,TRBJ2-7,TRBV6-5,CASSYSRMGNEQYF,TGTGCCAGCAGTTACAGCAGGATGGGTAACGAGCAGTACTTC
-,-,TRBJ1-1,TRBV27,CASCPVGGTEAFF,TGTGCCAGTTGTCCGGTGGGGGGCACTGAAGCTTTCTTT
-,-,TRBJ1-2,TRBV7-2,CASSLSDSPLNYGYTF,TGTGCCAGCAGCTTGTCGGACTCACCTTTAAACTATGGCTACACCTTC
-,-,TRBJ1-6,TRBV18,CASSPQRDNTGNSPLHF,TGTGCCAGCTCACCACAGAGGGACAACACAGGGAATTCACCCCTCCACTTT
TRBD2,-,TRBJ2-2,TRBV5-4,CASSLDTGGFAGELFF,TGTGCCAGCAGCTTGGATACGGGGGGATTCGCCGGGGAGCTGTTTTTT
TRBD1,-,TRBJ2-1,TRBV13,CASSLRTGSSYNEQFF,TGTGCCAGCAGCCTACGGACAGGGAGCTCCTACAATGAGCAGTTCTTC
TRBD1,-,TRBJ2-7,TRBV28,CASSLLGQSYEQYF,TGTGCCAGCAGTTTATTGGGACAGTCCTACGAGCAGTACTTC
TRBD2,-,TRBJ2-3,TRBV7-2,CASSFTSGATGDTQYF,TGTGCCAGCAGCTTTACTAGCGGGGCTACGGGAGATACGCAGTATTTT
-,once,TRBJ1-2,TRBV20-1,CSASENDGYTF,TGCAGTGCTAGCGAGAATGATGGCTACACCTTC
TRBD1,-,TRBJ2-2,TRBV7-3,CASSGVGQDTGELFF,TGTGCCAGCAGTGGAGTGGGACAGGACACCGGGGAGCTGTTTTTT
-,few,TRBJ1-1,TRBV6-4,CASSHDSNTEAFF,TGTGCCAGCAGTCATGACAGTAACACTGAAGCTTTCTTT
TRBD1,-,TRBJ1-2,TRBV5-1,CASSLGQAYGYPF,TGCGCCAGCAGCTTAGGACAGGCCTATGGCTACCCCTTC
-,once,TRBJ1-1,TRBV6-5,CASSYSTVFNTEAFF,TGTGCCAGCAGTTACTCGACTGTTTTTAACACTGAAGCTTTCTTT
-,-,TRBJ1-6,TRBV4-1,CASSQDPWTYSPLHF,TGCGCCAGCAGCCAAGATCCCTGGACTTATTCACCCCTCCACTTT
-,few,TRBJ1-1,TRBV2,CATLPAGYTEAFF,TGTGCCACCCTCCCCGCCGGTTACACTGAAGCTTTCTTT